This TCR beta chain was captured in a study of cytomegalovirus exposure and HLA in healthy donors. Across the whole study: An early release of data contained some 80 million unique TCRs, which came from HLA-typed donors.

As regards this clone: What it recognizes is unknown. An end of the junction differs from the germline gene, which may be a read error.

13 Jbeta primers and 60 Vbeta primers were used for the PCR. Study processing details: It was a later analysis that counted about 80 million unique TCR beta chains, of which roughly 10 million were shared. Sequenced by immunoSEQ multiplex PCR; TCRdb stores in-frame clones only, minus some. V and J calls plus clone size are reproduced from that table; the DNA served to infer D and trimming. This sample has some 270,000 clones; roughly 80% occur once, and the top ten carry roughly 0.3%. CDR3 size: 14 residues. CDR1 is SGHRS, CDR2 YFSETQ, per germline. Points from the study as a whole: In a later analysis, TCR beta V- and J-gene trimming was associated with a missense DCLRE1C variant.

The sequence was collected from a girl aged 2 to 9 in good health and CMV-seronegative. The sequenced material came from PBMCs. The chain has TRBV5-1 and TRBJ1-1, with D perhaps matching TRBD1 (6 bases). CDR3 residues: CASSLQGSNTEASF. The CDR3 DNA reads TGCGCCAGCAGCTTGCAGGGGTCGAACACTGAAGCTTCCTTT. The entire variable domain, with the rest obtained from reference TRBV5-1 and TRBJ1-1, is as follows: KAGVTQTPRYLIKTRGQQVTLSCSPISGHRSVSWYQQTPGQGLQFLFEYFSETQRNKGNFPGRFSGRQFSNSRSEMNVSTLELGDSALYLCASSLQGSNTEASFGQGTRLTVV.